Presented here are 24 T cell receptor beta chains from one specimen sequenced in a study of shared clonotypes between healthy human individuals. The repertoire was sequenced with immunoSEQ multiplex PCR; TCRdb's copy has only in-frame clones and lacks some. The data contain 2.3 million or so clones, more than 80% of them singletons. The sample taken for sequencing was naive CD4+ T cells from PBMCs. Subset noted: CD45RA+ positively selected. Source of these receptors: a man aged 18 to 29 in good health. Some clones in this sample may be carry-over from other donors' samples.

This clone has only one observation. The chain uses TRBV7-9 and TRBJ2-7; perhaps D is TRBD1 or TRBD2 (5 bases each). Germline V gene lookup returns CDR1 SEHNR and CDR2 FQNEAQ (reference sequence). The CDR3 consists of 15 residues. V lost 2 bases, J lost 6 bases, and 17 bases lay in between. This CDR3 is CASSLRDVRVGEQYF. CDR3 in DNA: TGTGCCAGCAGCTTACGGGACGTCCGGGTCGGCGAGCAGTACTTC.

This chain joins TRBV10-3 and TRBJ2-5, with 9 nucleotides matching TRBD1. The CDR3 sequence is 13 residues long. V gave up 7 bases and J gave up 1 base; unmatched junction bases: 1. The germline V gene has CDR1 ENHRY and CDR2 SYGVKD. CDR3 amino acids: CAINRGRQETQYF. CDR3 DNA: TGTGCCATCAACAGGGGGCGCCAAGAGACCCAGTACTTC.

The CDR3 region has the DNA TGTGCCAGCAGAACCGCCGTTGAGGGATCCTACAATGAGCAGTTCTTC. Protein: CASRTAVEGSYNEQFF. V gene TRBV27 combines with J gene TRBJ2-1, with a possible D match to TRBD2 (5 bases). Germline loops: CDR1 MNHEY, CDR2 SMNVEV (reference sequence). V gave up 6 bases and J gave up 1 base, with 16 bases separating them. This CDR3 is 16 amino acids long.

In regard to this clone: Other DNA sequences in this sample translate to the same CDR3. The V gene is TRBV5-6, the J gene TRBJ2-7, with unresolved D. The V gene lost 2 bases and the J gene lost 6 bases, with 6 bases spanning the gap. The CDR3 runs 11 residues. Germline V CDR1 and CDR2: SGHDT, YYEEEE. The CDR3 loop is CASSLGTEQYF. CDR3 nucleotide sequence: TGTGCCAGCAGCTTAGGTACCGAGCAGTACTTC.

The chain uses TRBV5-6 and TRBJ1-5, with TRBD1 as a possible D gene (6 bases). CDR1 is SGHDT, CDR2 YYEEEE, per germline. Deletions cut 1 base from V and 8 bases from J, with 10 bases between. CDR3 size: 13 residues. In DNA, the CDR3 is TGTGCCAGCAGCTTGAAGGGGGGCAAGCCCCAGCATTTT. Encoded protein: CASSLKGGKPQHF.

V and J are TRBV2 and TRBJ2-3; D is uncertain. The germline gives CDR1 SNHLY, CDR2 FYNNEI. Between the trimmed V and J ends, which lost 5 bases and 1 base, there was a span of 13 bases. The CDR3 has 15 residues. The CDR3 nucleotides are TGTGCCAGCAGTCTTTGGGATGGGGGCACAGATACGCAGTATTTT. The encoded protein is CASSLWDGGTDTQYF.

This clone has only one observation. The chain recombines TRBV19 with TRBJ2-5; 8 bases map to TRBD1. The V segment lost 4 bases and the J segment 4 bases; nucleotides outside the gene matches: 2. CDR3 length: 13 residues. From germline, CDR1 is LNHDA and CDR2 SQIVND (reference sequence). In DNA, the CDR3 is TGTGCCAGTAGTACAGGGGGCCGAGAGACCCAGTACTTC. Amino acid sequence: CASSTGGRETQYF. Full variable domain (rest looked up from reference TRBV19 and TRBJ2-5): DGGITQSPKYLFRKEGQNVTLSCEQNLNHDAMYWYRQDPGQGLRLIYYSQIVNDFQKGDIAEGYSVSREKKESFPLTVTSAQKNPTAFYLCASSTGGRETQYFGPGTRLLVL.

This clone was recorded only once. The gene calls are TRBV14 and TRBJ2-5, with 15 bases fitting TRBD2. Germline lookup yields CDR1 SGHDN and CDR2 FVKESK. Losses at the gene ends were 5 bases for V and 5 bases for J; bases not matched to a gene: 9. CDR3 size: 17 residues. DNA for the CDR3: TGTGCCAGCAGCGGACGGACTAGCGGGAGGGCCGGGGAGACCCAGTACTTC. Amino acid sequence: CASSGRTSGRAGETQYF.

The gene calls are TRBV29-1 and TRBJ2-5; D not resolved. There are 11 residues in the CDR3. Trimming took off 4 bases at V and 1 base at J, with 4 bases between the two ends. Per germline, CDR1 SQVTM and CDR2 ANQGSEA. This CDR3 reads CSVVIQETQYF. CDR3 sequence (DNA): TGCAGCGTTGTGATCCAAGAGACCCAGTACTTC.

The chain uses TRBV19 and TRBJ2-2; D gene ambiguous. The CDR3 extends over 13 amino acids. Germline CDR1 is LNHDA and CDR2 is SQIVND (reference sequence). Trimming removed 4 bases at V and 3 bases at J, with 6 bases between. This CDR3 is CASSNQDTGELFF. The CDR3 DNA reads TGTGCCAGTAGTAACCAGGACACCGGGGAGCTGTTTTTT.

The rearrangement joins TRBV11-2 to TRBJ1-5, with 7 nucleotides matching TRBD1. The CDR3 is 15 amino acids. The V and J ends lost 5 bases and 3 bases, in that order; junction bases with no gene match: 7. CDR1 and CDR2 from the germline V gene are SGHAT and FQNNGV. The CDR3 protein is CASSPQTGVNQPQHF. CDR3 sequence (DNA): TGTGCCAGCAGCCCCCAAACAGGGGTCAATCAGCCCCAGCATTTT.

This clone appeared once. The V gene is TRBV7-2, the J gene TRBJ1-1; unclear D gene. The V gene lost 7 bases and the J gene lost 1 base, with 13 bases spanning the gap. Looked up from germline, CDR1 is SGHTA and CDR2 is FQGNSA. The CDR3 extends over 14 amino acids. The CDR3 is CASTLSPGNTEAFF. The CDR3 nucleotides read TGTGCCAGCACCCTTAGTCCAGGGAACACTGAAGCTTTCTTT. Supplemented by reference TRBV7-2 and TRBJ1-1, the full variable domain reads GAGVSQSPSNKVTEKGKDVELRCDPISGHTALYWYRQSLGQGLEFLIYFQGNSAPDKSGLPSDRFSAERTGGSVSTLTIQRTQQEDSAVYLCASTLSPGNTEAFFGQGTRLTVV.

The chain recombines TRBV25-1 with TRBJ2-1; no clear D gene. The germline CDR1 and CDR2 sequences are MGHDK and SYGVNS. The CDR3 loop spans 12 amino acids. V lost 4 bases and J 4 bases, leaving 5 bases between the germline ends. CDR3 DNA: TGTGCCAGCAGTGTCATATACAATGAGCAGTTCTTC. This encodes CASSVIYNEQFF.

Turning to this clone: Other DNA sequences from this sample encode an identical CDR3 as well. CDR3 DNA sequence: TGTGCCAGCAGCCCGACTAGTACAGATACGCAGTATTTT. This sequence encodes CASSPTSTDTQYF. V and J are TRBV7-2 and TRBJ2-3; maybe TRBD2 (6 bases). CDR1 is SGHTA, CDR2 FQGNSA, per germline. The CDR3 consists of 13 residues. V gave up 5 bases and J gave up 3 bases, with 9 bases separating them.

The CDR3 nucleotides read TGTGCAGCGGGACGGATGAACACTGAAGCTTTCTTT. It codes for CAAGRMNTEAFF. The chain combines TRBV6-5 with TRBJ1-1; D perhaps matches TRBD1 (5 bases). This CDR3 region has 12 residues. Germline V gene data show CDR1 as MNHEY and CDR2 as SVGAGI.

V is TRBV14 and J is TRBJ2-5, with D tentatively TRBD2 (5 bases). Trimming took off 4 bases at V and 4 bases at J, with 13 bases between the two ends. Germline V gene sequence: CDR1 SGHDN, CDR2 FVKESK. The CDR3 is 14 residues long. The CDR3 DNA is TGTGCCAGCAGCCGATTAGGACGGGGAGAGACCCAGTACTTC. Translated, it gives CASSRLGRGETQYF.

The CDR3 sequence: CASSTASSGNTIYF. The CDR3 bases are TGTGCCAGCAGTACGGCCTCCTCTGGAAACACCATATATTTT. This chain uses TRBV6-1 with TRBJ1-3; D uncertain. V was clipped by 5 bases and J by 0 bases, with 8 bases between them. The CDR3 length is 14 residues. Germline V gene lookup returns CDR1 MNHNS and CDR2 SASEGT.

The genes are TRBV19 and TRBJ2-7, with 8 bases matching TRBD2. The germline CDR1 and CDR2 sequences are LNHDA and SQIVND (reference sequence). The CDR3 runs to 15 residues. Trimming at V came to 3 bases and at J to 6 bases, leaving 10 bases not matched to a gene. The CDR3 DNA reads as TGTGCCAGTAGTATGAACGGGAGGGCCGACGGCGAGCAGTACTTC. Amino acids: CASSMNGRADGEQYF.

This clone was observed once. CDR3 DNA: TGTGCCAGCAGTTATGGGGGGGATGAGCAGTTCTTC. Translation gives CASSYGGDEQFF. The V gene is TRBV2, the J gene TRBJ2-1, with 7 bases identical to TRBD2. V shed 5 bases, J shed 8 bases, and the junction held 3 bases outside the gene matches. The CDR3 runs to 12 residues. Germline CDR1 is SNHLY and CDR2 is FYNNEI.

The chain couples TRBV28 to TRBJ2-7, with 9 bases matching TRBD2. Germline CDR1 reads MDHEN; CDR2 reads SYDVKM. Trimming cost V 5 bases and J 2 bases; bases outside gene matches: 10. The CDR3 has 16 amino acids. The CDR3, as DNA: TGTGCCAGCAGTCCCCTCGGGACTAGCCCTGCCTACGAGCAGTACTTC. Translation gives CASSPLGTSPAYEQYF.

The chain joins TRBV7-9 to TRBJ2-6, with a tentative D call TRBD2 (5 bases). The ends were cut back, 7 bases at V and 19 bases at J, with 14 bases in the middle. CDR3 length: 10 residues. From germline, CDR1 is SEHNR and CDR2 FQNEAQ (reference sequence). CDR3 in DNA: TGTGCCAGCAAAACGGTGGACTCTACTTTC. Encoded protein: CASKTVDSTF.

The V call is TRBV2, the J call TRBJ1-5; D possibly corresponds to TRBD1 (6 bases). CDR1 SNHLY and CDR2 FYNNEI come from the germline V gene. V lost 7 bases to trimming and J lost 4 bases, with 14 bases between them. This CDR3 contains 14 residues. CDR3 region: CASTPGTLNQPQHF. For the CDR3, the DNA is TGTGCCAGCACCCCAGGGACATTGAATCAGCCCCAGCATTTT.

The rearrangement links TRBV28 to TRBJ1-2; maybe TRBD1 (5 bases). From germline, CDR1 is MDHEN and CDR2 SYDVKM. The CDR3 totals 16 residues. With 6 bases removed from V and 2 bases from J, the gap between germline ends came to 19 bases. CDR3: CASSPNVYRLNYGYTF. The CDR3 coding sequence is TGTGCCAGCAGCCCTAATGTCTACAGGCTCAACTATGGCTACACCTTC.

V is TRBV18 and J is TRBJ2-7; D uncertain. The CDR3 is 13 residues long. Trimming removed 4 bases from V and 6 bases from J, with 13 bases in between. CDR1 and CDR2 (germline): KGHSH, LQKENI. CDR3: CASSQGPDAEQYF. The CDR3 DNA sequence: TGTGCCAGCTCACAAGGCCCGGACGCCGAGCAGTACTTC.